The 32 T cell receptor beta chains presented below share a single source sample, sequenced in a study of cytotoxic CD8 clonotypes in ibrutinib-treated CLL. The repertoire was sequenced with immunoSEQ multiplex PCR; TCRdb's copy has only in-frame clones and lacks some. The sample has about 60,000 clones, 54% seen once. The material was PBMCs, obtained at disease progression, from a patient treated with ibrutinib. The receptors shown here come from a human donor with chronic lymphocytic leukemia.

This clone has only one observation. The chain couples TRBV10-2 to TRBJ1-3, with 8 bases aligning to TRBD1. The V gene end was trimmed by 5 bases and the J gene end by 0 bases; junction bases not matched to a gene: 12. The CDR3 loop spans 18 amino acids. Germline V gives CDR1 WSHSY, CDR2 SAAADI. CDR3 in amino acids: CASSSGGEFPHSGNTIYF. Here the CDR3 DNA reads TGCGCCAGCAGTTCAGGGGGCGAATTTCCCCACTCTGGAAACACCATATATTTT.

This clone was counted a single time. The J gene is TRBJ2-1, the V gene TRBV4-1; the match to TRBD1 covers 9 bases. Germline lookup yields CDR1 MGHRA and CDR2 YSYEKL. After removal of 0 bases from V and 3 bases from J, the junction contained 9 bases not matched to a gene. This CDR3 has 18 residues. The CDR3 DNA reads TGCGCCAGCAGCCAAGATCCCCCTGGGACAGGGAACTACAATGAGCAGTTCTTC. This gives the protein CASSQDPPGTGNYNEQFF.

V usage is TRBV6-5 and J usage is TRBJ2-3; D gene unclear. The CDR3 is made up of 12 amino acids. Germline CDR1 reads MNHEY; CDR2 reads SVGAGI. Trimming took off 5 bases at V and 4 bases at J, with 7 bases between the two ends. The CDR3, as DNA: TGTGCCAGCAGTGCCCCCCCAGATACGCAGTATTTT. Protein product: CASSAPPDTQYF.

V and J are TRBV7-2 and TRBJ2-2, with 12 bases aligning to TRBD2. The CDR3 is 15 amino acids. The germline V gene has CDR1 SGHTA and CDR2 FQGNSA. V trimming: 5 bases; J trimming: 7 bases; junction bases outside the gene matches: 5. CDR3 amino acids: CASSTLAGGYGELFF. In nucleotides, the CDR3 is TGTGCCAGCAGCACACTAGCGGGAGGATACGGGGAGCTGTTTTTT.

A few counts support this clone. CDR3 sequence reads: CASSLGQGWSPLHF. The CDR3 coding sequence is TGTGCCAGCAGTTTAGGGCAGGGCTGGTCACCCCTCCACTTT. The J gene is TRBJ1-6, the V gene TRBV27, with D tentatively TRBD1 (5 bases). Germline V lookup: CDR1 MNHEY, CDR2 SMNVEV (reference sequence). The CDR3 covers 14 residues. Trimming took 2 bases from V and 10 from J, leaving 12 bases between them.

This chain connects TRBV6-5 to TRBJ1-5; possibly TRBD1 for D (5 bases). Looked up from germline, CDR1 is MNHEY and CDR2 is SVGAGI. CDR3 length equals 14 residues. V was pared by 2 bases and J by 6 bases, with 11 bases between. The CDR3 loop is CASSYAREGQPQHF. The CDR3 DNA is TGTGCCAGCAGTTACGCCAGGGAGGGTCAGCCCCAGCATTTT.

The chain joins TRBV9 to TRBJ2-1; TRBD2 matches 9 bases. Germline V CDR1 and CDR2: SGDLS, YYNGEE. The ends lost 0 bases at V and 9 bases at J; junction bases unmatched: 7. CDR3 length equals 15 residues. CDR3 residues: CASSVVSGRNGEQFF. CDR3 nucleotides: TGTGCCAGCAGCGTAGTGAGCGGGAGGAATGGTGAGCAGTTCTTC.

This rearrangement joins TRBV7-8 to TRBJ1-4; TRBD1 might be the D (6 bases). Germline V gene sequence: CDR1 SGHVS, CDR2 FQNEAQ. The CDR3 contains 14 residues. The V and J ends lost 5 bases and 8 bases respectively, with 15 bases between them. The CDR3 spells CASSPVGGLEKLFF. The CDR3 DNA sequence: TGTGCCAGCAGCCCAGTAGGGGGTCTAGAAAAACTGTTTTTT.

The V gene is TRBV21-1, the J gene TRBJ2-7; the D call TRBD1 from the table was never checked on the DNA. TRBV21-1 is listed as a pseudogene. The CDR3 length is 15 residues. The CDR3 DNA reads TGTGCCAGCAGCAAGAGGACAGAACGCTCCTACGAGCAGTACTTC. Translation gives CASSKRTERSYEQYF.

This chain uses TRBV6-5 with TRBJ2-2, with 8 bases aligning to TRBD1. Germline values: CDR1 MNHEY, CDR2 SVGAGI. The CDR3 has 16 residues. V was pared by 4 bases and J by 3 bases, with 7 bases of the junction left unmatched. The CDR3 is CASSSRQGLYTGELFF. The CDR3 nucleotides are TGTGCCAGCAGTTCGAGACAGGGGCTGTACACCGGGGAGCTGTTTTTT.

The chain uses TRBV7-3 and TRBJ2-1; D call uncertain. The CDR3 is made up of 15 amino acids. Trimming cost V 3 bases and J 0 bases, with 9 bases left between them. Germline CDR1 SGHTA, CDR2 FQGTGA. The CDR3 bases are TGTGCCAGCAGCTTGGGCGGCAACTCCTACAATGAGCAGTTCTTC. The encoded protein is CASSLGGNSYNEQFF.

This sequence joins TRBV2 and TRBJ2-3; D is perhaps TRBD1 (6 bases). Germline CDR1 and CDR2: SNHLY and FYNNEI. Deletions cut 4 bases from V and 0 bases from J, with 11 bases between. The CDR3 is made up of 15 amino acids. CDR3 DNA: TGTGCCAGCAGTGTCGCAGGGGTCAGCACAGATACGCAGTATTTT. It yields the protein CASSVAGVSTDTQYF.

The V call is TRBV7-8, the J call TRBJ2-7; 14 bases are a match to TRBD2. Germline V lookup: CDR1 SGHVS, CDR2 FQNEAQ. V gave up 4 bases and J gave up 2 bases; unmatched junction bases: 4. The CDR3 length is 16 residues. The chain's CDR3 is CASSSGGLAGAYEQYF. CDR3 nucleotide sequence: TGTGCCAGCAGCTCAGGGGGACTAGCGGGGGCCTACGAGCAGTACTTC. The variable domain in full, completed from reference TRBV7-8 and TRBJ2-7, reads GAGVSQSPRYKVAKRGQDVALRCDPISGHVSLFWYQQALGQGPEFLTYFQNEAQLDKSGLPSDRFFAERPEGSVSTLKIQRTQQEDSAVYLCASSSGGLAGAYEQYFGPGTRLTVT.

The rearrangement uses TRBV7-9 and TRBJ2-3; perhaps TRBD2 as D (7 bases). The germline V gene has CDR1 SEHNR and CDR2 FQNEAQ (reference sequence). Trimming removed 1 base at V and 5 bases at J, with 10 bases between. The CDR3 spans 14 residues. CDR3 loop: CASSLDGGQDTQYF. The CDR3 nucleotides read TGTGCCAGCAGCTTAGACGGGGGGCAAGATACGCAGTATTTT.

The rearrangement uses TRBV7-2 and TRBJ1-4, with D tentatively TRBD1 (6 bases). CDR1 and CDR2 (germline): SGHTA, FQGNSA. The CDR3 has 15 amino acids. V was shortened by 1 base and J by 8 bases, with 14 bases between the two germline ends. Written as DNA, the CDR3 is TGTGCCAGCAGCTTAGGGGCAGGGGAAGGGGAAAAACTGTTTTTT. Translating it yields CASSLGAGEGEKLFF.

The chain couples TRBV7-9 to TRBJ1-2; 7 nucleotides agree with TRBD1. The CDR3 spans 12 residues. The J segment lost 7 bases and the V segment lost 5 bases, leaving 4 bases of the junction unmatched. The germline gives CDR1 SEHNR, CDR2 FQNEAQ (reference sequence). The chain's CDR3 is CASSETGSGYTF. CDR3 coding DNA: TGTGCCAGCAGCGAGACAGGGAGTGGCTACACCTTC.

The genes are TRBV7-2 and TRBJ2-7, with D perhaps being TRBD1 or TRBD2 (5 bases each). Between the trimmed V and J ends, which lost 1 base and 6 bases, there was a span of 13 bases. Germline CDR1 and CDR2: SGHTA and FQGNSA. The CDR3 runs 14 residues. In DNA form, the CDR3 reads TGTGCCAGCAGCTTAGTTGGGGGTGGTCCCGAGCAGTACTTC. This codes for CASSLVGGGPEQYF.

V and J are TRBV29-1 and TRBJ2-2; D perhaps matches TRBD1 (5 bases). The CDR3 contains 14 residues. Trimming removed 7 bases at V and 4 bases at J, with 16 bases between. Germline loops: CDR1 SQVTM, CDR2 ANQGSEA. The CDR3 sequence is CSATTELRTGELFF. CDR3 sequence (DNA): TGCAGCGCTACGACAGAGTTGCGCACCGGGGAGCTGTTTTTT.

This clone was seen a few times. This chain uses TRBV7-9 with TRBJ2-3; D remains unclear. Trimming left V 1 base short and J 6 bases short, with 14 bases between. CDR1 SEHNR and CDR2 FQNEAQ come from the germline V gene (reference sequence). The CDR3 runs to 15 residues. CDR3 amino acids: CASSLEGTVGDTQYF. CDR3 sequence (DNA): TGTGCCAGCAGCTTAGAGGGAACGGTCGGGGATACGCAGTATTTT.

This chain joins TRBV7-6 and TRBJ1-3, with 7 positions matching TRBD1. Losses at the gene ends were 1 base for V and 2 bases for J; bases not matched to a gene: 11. Per the germline V gene, CDR1 is SGHVS and CDR2 is FNYEAQ. The CDR3 is made up of 18 amino acids. CDR3 nucleotides: TGTGCCAGCAGCTTAGAACTGTGGGGACAGTACCCTGGAAACACCATATATTTT. This codes for CASSLELWGQYPGNTIYF.

The J gene is TRBJ1-2, the V gene TRBV14; 10 bases are a match to TRBD1. Germline CDR1 is SGHDN and CDR2 is FVKESK. J was trimmed by 9 bases and V by 3 bases; bases with no gene match: 7. The CDR3 extends over 14 amino acids. The CDR3 sequence: CASSHLRQGARYTF. The CDR3 coding sequence is TGTGCCAGCAGCCATCTCCGACAGGGGGCTCGCTACACCTTC. The whole variable domain, filled in from reference TRBV14 and TRBJ1-2, reads EAGVTQFPSHSVIEKGQTVTLRCDPISGHDNLYWYRRVMGKEIKFLLHFVKESKQDESGMPNNRFLAERTGGTYSTLKVQPAELEDSGVYFCASSHLRQGARYTFGSGTRLTVV.

The J gene is TRBJ2-3, the V gene TRBV7-9, with D perhaps TRBD1 (5 bases). Looked up from germline, CDR1 is SEHNR and CDR2 is FQNEAQ (reference sequence). V lost 1 base to trimming and J lost 3 bases, with 8 bases between them. CDR3 length: 14 residues. CDR3 nucleotides: TGTGCCAGCAGCTTAGACAGGTCAACAGATACGCAGTATTTT. It is translated as CASSLDRSTDTQYF.

The gene calls are TRBV7-2 and TRBJ2-1; TRBD2 is a possible D gene (5 bases). Germline V CDR1 and CDR2: SGHTA, FQGNSA. V gave up 7 bases and J gave up 7 bases, with 17 bases separating them. The CDR3 is 14 amino acids. The CDR3 DNA reads as TGTGCCAGCACCCAAATCCCGGGAAGGAATGAGCAGTTCTTC. Protein: CASTQIPGRNEQFF.

The chain links TRBV7-6 to TRBJ2-5; D unresolved. The CDR3 runs to 15 residues. Per the germline V gene, CDR1 is SGHVS and CDR2 is FNYEAQ. With 5 bases removed from V and 5 bases from J, the gap between germline ends came to 18 bases. CDR3 DNA: TGTGCCAGCAGCGTTATGCTTAAAAAAAGTGAGACCCAGTACTTC. This translates into CASSVMLKKSETQYF.

This clone was counted only a few times. The CDR3 DNA reads TGTGCCAGCAGCTCGGGGACAGGAAATGAAAAACTGTTTTTT. It yields the protein CASSSGTGNEKLFF. The chain has TRBV7-2 and TRBJ1-4; 8 bases align to TRBD1. CDR1 and CDR2 (germline): SGHTA, FQGNSA. Losses at the gene ends were 4 bases for V and 5 bases for J; bases not matched to a gene: 3. The CDR3 loop spans 14 amino acids.

The chain links TRBV6-5 to TRBJ1-2; 9 bases match TRBD1. The CDR3 has 13 residues. The germline V gene has CDR1 MNHEY and CDR2 SVGAGI. The J segment lost 8 bases and the V segment lost 5 bases, leaving 6 bases of the junction unmatched. CDR3: CASSVQGAWGYTF. CDR3 nucleotides: TGTGCCAGCAGTGTACAGGGGGCGTGGGGCTACACCTTC.

The chain links TRBV7-2 to TRBJ2-3, with TRBD2 matching over 12 bases. The V gene's germline CDR1 is SGHTA and CDR2 FQGNSA. V lost 7 bases and J lost 3; bases outside the gene matches: 5. This CDR3 contains 15 residues. In DNA form, the CDR3 reads TGTGCCAGCACCCAACTAGCGGGAGGTACAGATACGCAGTATTTT. This gives the protein CASTQLAGGTDTQYF.

This clone was seen a handful of times. This chain uses TRBV10-3 with TRBJ2-3; 7 nucleotides line up with TRBD2. Unmatched junction bases numbered 12, after V lost 4 bases and J lost 2 bases. The CDR3 sequence is 17 residues long. Germline V gene lookup returns CDR1 ENHRY and CDR2 SYGVKD. CDR3 loop: CAISGPAGVLHTDTQYF. CDR3 DNA: TGTGCCATCAGTGGCCCTGCGGGGGTTCTCCACACAGATACGCAGTATTTT.

The chain has TRBV5-1 and TRBJ2-5; 7 bases fit TRBD2. V shed 4 bases, J shed 5 bases, and the junction held 8 bases outside the gene matches. Germline V gives CDR1 SGHRS, CDR2 YFSETQ. CDR3 length: 14 amino acids. The CDR3 here is CASSRGEGLETQYF. CDR3 in DNA: TGCGCCAGCAGCCGCGGGGAGGGGTTGGAGACCCAGTACTTC.

The rearrangement uses TRBV28 and TRBJ2-5; TRBD2 agrees at 12 bases. The V gene end was trimmed by 7 bases and the J gene end by 5 bases; junction bases not matched to a gene: 8. The CDR3 length is 15 residues. The germline gives CDR1 MDHEN, CDR2 SYDVKM. As DNA, the CDR3 is TGTGCCAGCACCACGGGGACTAGCGGGTATGAGACCCAGTACTTC. Amino acid sequence: CASTTGTSGYETQYF.

Many counts were recorded for this clone. This same CDR3 is encoded by further DNA sequences in the sample. The chain joins TRBV4-3 to TRBJ1-5; D remains ambiguous. Germline lookup yields CDR1 LGHNA and CDR2 YSLEER. This CDR3 is 15 amino acids long. V lost 0 bases, J lost 0 bases, and 6 bases lay in between. CDR3 residues: CASSQDVNSNQPQHF. The CDR3 bases are TGCGCCAGCAGCCAAGACGTAAATAGCAATCAGCCCCAGCATTTT.

The chain combines TRBV7-9 with TRBJ2-5, with 9 bases matching TRBD2. CDR1 SEHNR and CDR2 FQNEAQ come from the germline V gene (reference sequence). V gave up 6 bases and J gave up 4 bases; unmatched junction bases: 3. This CDR3 spans 13 amino acids. CDR3 DNA sequence: TGTGCCAGCAGAGCGGGGGGATCAGAGACCCAGTACTTC. Protein sequence: CASRAGGSETQYF.